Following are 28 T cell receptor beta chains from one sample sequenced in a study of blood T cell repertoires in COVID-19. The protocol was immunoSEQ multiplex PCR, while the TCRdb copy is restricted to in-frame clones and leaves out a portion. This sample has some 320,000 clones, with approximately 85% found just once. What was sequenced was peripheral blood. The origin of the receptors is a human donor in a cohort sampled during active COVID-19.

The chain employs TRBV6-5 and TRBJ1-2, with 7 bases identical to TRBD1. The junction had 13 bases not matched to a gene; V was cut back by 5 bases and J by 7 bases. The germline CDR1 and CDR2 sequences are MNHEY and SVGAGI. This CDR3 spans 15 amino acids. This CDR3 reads CASSNPTTGRLGYTF. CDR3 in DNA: TGTGCCAGCAGTAACCCGACGACAGGGCGCCTTGGCTACACCTTC.

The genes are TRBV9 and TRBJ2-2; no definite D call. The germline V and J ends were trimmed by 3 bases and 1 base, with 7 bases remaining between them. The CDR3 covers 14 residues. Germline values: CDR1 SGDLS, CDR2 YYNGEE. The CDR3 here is CASSAAGNTGELFF. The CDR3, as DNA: TGTGCCAGCAGCGCGGCAGGGAACACCGGGGAGCTGTTTTTT.

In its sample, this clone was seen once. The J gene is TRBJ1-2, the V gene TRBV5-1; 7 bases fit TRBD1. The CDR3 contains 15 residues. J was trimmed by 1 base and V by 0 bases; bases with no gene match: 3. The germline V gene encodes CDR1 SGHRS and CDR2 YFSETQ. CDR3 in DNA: TGCGCCAGCAGCTTGGTCAGGGGGAATAACTATGGCTACACCTTC. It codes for CASSLVRGNNYGYTF. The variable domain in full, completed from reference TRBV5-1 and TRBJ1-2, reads KAGVTQTPRYLIKTRGQQVTLSCSPISGHRSVSWYQQTPGQGLQFLFEYFSETQRNKGNFPGRFSGRQFSNSRSEMNVSTLELGDSALYLCASSLVRGNNYGYTFGSGTRLTVV.

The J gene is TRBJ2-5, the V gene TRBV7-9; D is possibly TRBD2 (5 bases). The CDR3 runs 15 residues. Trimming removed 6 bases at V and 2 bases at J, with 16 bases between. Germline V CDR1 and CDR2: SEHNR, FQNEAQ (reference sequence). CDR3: CASSPSMTIQETQYF. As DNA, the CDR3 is TGTGCCAGCAGTCCAAGTATGACTATTCAAGAGACCCAGTACTTC.

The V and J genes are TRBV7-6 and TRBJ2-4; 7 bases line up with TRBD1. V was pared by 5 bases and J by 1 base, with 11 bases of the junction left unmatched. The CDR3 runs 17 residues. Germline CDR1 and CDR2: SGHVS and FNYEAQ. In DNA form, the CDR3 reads TGTGCCAGCAGCCCGATACAGGGGAAGACGGCCAAAAACATTCAGTACTTC. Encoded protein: CASSPIQGKTAKNIQYF.

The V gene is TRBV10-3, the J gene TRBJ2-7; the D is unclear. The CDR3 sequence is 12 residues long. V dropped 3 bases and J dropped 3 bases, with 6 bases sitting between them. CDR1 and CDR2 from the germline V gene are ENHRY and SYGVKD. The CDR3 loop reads CAISERFYEQYF. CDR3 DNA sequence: TGTGCCATCAGTGAACGGTTCTACGAGCAGTACTTC.

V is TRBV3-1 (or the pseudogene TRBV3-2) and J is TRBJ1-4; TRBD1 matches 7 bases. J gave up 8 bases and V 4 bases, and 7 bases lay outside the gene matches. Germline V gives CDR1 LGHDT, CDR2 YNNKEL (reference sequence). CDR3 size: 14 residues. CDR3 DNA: TGTGCCAGCAGCCCTTCGGGACAGAAGGAAAAACTGTTTTTT. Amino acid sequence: CASSPSGQKEKLFF.

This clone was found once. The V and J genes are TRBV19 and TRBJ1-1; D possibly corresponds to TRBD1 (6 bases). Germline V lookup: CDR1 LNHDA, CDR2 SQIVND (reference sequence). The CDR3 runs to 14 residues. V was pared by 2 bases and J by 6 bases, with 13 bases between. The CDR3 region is CASSIRRTASEAFF. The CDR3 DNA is TGTGCCAGTAGTATACGAAGGACAGCCTCTGAAGCTTTCTTT. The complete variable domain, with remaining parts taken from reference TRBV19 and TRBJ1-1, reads DGGITQSPKYLFRKEGQNVTLSCEQNLNHDAMYWYRQDPGQGLRLIYYSQIVNDFQKGDIAEGYSVSREKKESFPLTVTSAQKNPTAFYLCASSIRRTASEAFFGQGTRLTVV.

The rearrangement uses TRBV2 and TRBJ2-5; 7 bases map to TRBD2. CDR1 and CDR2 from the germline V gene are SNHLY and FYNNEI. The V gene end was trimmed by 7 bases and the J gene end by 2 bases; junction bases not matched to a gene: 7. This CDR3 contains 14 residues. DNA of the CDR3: TGTGCCAGCACCTCCTGGGGGGGACAAGAGACCCAGTACTTC. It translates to CASTSWGGQETQYF.

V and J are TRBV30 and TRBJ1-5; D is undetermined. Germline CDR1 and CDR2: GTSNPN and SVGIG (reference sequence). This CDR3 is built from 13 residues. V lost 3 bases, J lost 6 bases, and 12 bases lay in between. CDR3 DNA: TGTGCCTGGAGCCCTAGCCACGGTCAGCCCCAGCATTTT. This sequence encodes CAWSPSHGQPQHF.

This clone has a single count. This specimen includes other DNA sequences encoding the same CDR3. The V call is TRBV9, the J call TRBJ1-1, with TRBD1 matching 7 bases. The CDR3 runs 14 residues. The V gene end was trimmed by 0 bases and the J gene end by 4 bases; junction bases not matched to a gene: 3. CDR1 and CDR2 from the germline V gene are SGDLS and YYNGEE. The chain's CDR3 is CASSVVPGGTEAFF. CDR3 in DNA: TGTGCCAGCAGCGTAGTGCCAGGGGGCACTGAAGCTTTCTTT.

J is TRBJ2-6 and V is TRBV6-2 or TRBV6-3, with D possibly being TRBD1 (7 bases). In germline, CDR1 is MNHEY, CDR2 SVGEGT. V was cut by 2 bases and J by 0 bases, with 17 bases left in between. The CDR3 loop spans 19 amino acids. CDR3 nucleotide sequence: TGTGCCAGCAGTTACCGGCGGGACAGACCCTCCTCTGGGGCCAACGTCCTGACTTTC. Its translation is CASSYRRDRPSSGANVLTF.

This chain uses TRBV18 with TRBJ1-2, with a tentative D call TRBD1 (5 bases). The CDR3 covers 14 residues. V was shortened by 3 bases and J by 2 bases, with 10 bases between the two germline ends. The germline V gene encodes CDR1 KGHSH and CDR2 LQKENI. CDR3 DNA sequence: TGTGCCAGCTCACCCGAGACAGCAAACTATGGCTACACCTTC. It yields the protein CASSPETANYGYTF.

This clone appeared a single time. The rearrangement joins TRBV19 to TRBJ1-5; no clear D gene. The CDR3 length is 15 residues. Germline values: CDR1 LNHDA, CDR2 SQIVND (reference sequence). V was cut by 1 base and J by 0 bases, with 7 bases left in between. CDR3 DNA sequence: TGTGCCAGTAGTATAGGGGCGTTTAGCAATCAGCCCCAGCATTTT. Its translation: CASSIGAFSNQPQHF.

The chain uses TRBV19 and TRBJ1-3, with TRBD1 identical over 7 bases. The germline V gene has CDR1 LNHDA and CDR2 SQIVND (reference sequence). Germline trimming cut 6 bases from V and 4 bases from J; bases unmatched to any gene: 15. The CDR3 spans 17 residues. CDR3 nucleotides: TGTGCCAGTAGGAGACAGGGTACGGTTCAGTTCGGAAACACCATATATTTT. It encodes CASRRQGTVQFGNTIYF.

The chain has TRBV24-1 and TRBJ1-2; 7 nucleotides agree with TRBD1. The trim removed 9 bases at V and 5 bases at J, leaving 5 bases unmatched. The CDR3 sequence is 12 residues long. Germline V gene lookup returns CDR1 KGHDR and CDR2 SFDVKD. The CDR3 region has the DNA TGTGCCACCGCCGGGACAGAATATGGCTACACCTTC. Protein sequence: CATAGTEYGYTF.

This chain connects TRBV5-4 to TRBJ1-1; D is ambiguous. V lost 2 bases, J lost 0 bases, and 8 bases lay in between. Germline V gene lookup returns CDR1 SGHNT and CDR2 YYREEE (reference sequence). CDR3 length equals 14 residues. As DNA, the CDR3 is TGTGCCAGCAGCTTCGTGGGCGTGAACACTGAAGCTTTCTTT. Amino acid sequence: CASSFVGVNTEAFF.

Here the CDR3 DNA reads TGTGCCAGCAGTTACTCATCTAGCGGGGGGAAGGATACGCAGTATTTT. Its protein is CASSYSSSGGKDTQYF. The chain is built from TRBV6-5 and TRBJ2-3, with 11 bases fitting TRBD2. V was pared by 0 bases and J by 6 bases, with 5 bases of the junction left unmatched. There are 16 residues in the CDR3. The V gene's germline CDR1 is MNHEY and CDR2 SVGAGI.

The CDR3 DNA follows: TGCGCCAGCACGGACAACAATGAGCAGTTCTTC. This sequence encodes CASTDNNEQFF. The gene calls are TRBV5-1 and TRBJ2-1, with D perhaps matching TRBD1 (5 bases). Per germline, CDR1 SGHRS and CDR2 YFSETQ. CDR3 length: 11 residues. V was pared by 6 bases and J by 5 bases, with 6 bases between. Looking up the rest from reference TRBV5-1 and TRBJ2-1 gives the full variable domain: KAGVTQTPRYLIKTRGQQVTLSCSPISGHRSVSWYQQTPGQGLQFLFEYFSETQRNKGNFPGRFSGRQFSNSRSEMNVSTLELGDSALYLCASTDNNEQFFGPGTRLTVL.

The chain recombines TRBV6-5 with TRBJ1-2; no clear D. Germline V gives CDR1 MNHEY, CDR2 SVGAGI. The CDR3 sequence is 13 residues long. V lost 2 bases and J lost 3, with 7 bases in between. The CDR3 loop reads CASSYTPDYGYTF. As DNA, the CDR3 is TGTGCCAGCAGTTACACCCCGGACTATGGCTACACCTTC.

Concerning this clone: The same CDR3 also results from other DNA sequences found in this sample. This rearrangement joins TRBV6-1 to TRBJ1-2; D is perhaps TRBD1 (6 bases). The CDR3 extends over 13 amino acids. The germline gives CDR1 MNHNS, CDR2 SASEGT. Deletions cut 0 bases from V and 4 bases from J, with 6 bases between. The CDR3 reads CASSEAGGYGYTF. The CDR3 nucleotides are TGTGCCAGCAGTGAAGCAGGGGGCTATGGCTACACCTTC.

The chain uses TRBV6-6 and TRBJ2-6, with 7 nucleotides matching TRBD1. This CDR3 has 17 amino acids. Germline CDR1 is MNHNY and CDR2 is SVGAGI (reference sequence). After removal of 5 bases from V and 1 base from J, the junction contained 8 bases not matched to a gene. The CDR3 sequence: CASSLERQGSGANVLTF. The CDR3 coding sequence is TGTGCCAGCAGTCTCGAACGACAGGGATCTGGGGCCAACGTCCTGACTTTC.

CDR3 loop: CASSHTETNYGYTF. In DNA, the CDR3 is TGTGCCAGCAGTCACACAGAAACTAACTATGGCTACACCTTC. The gene calls are TRBV25-1 and TRBJ1-2, with D unclear. Deletions cut 5 bases from V and 0 bases from J, with 10 bases between. The CDR3 is made up of 14 amino acids. Germline-derived CDR1 and CDR2 are MGHDK and SYGVNS.

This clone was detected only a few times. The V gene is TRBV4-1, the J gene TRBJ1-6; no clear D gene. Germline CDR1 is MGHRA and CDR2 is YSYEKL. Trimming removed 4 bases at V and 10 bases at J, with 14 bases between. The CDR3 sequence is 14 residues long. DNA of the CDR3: TGCGCCAGCAGCCTCCGCGGAGAACGCTCACCCCTCCACTTT. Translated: CASSLRGERSPLHF.

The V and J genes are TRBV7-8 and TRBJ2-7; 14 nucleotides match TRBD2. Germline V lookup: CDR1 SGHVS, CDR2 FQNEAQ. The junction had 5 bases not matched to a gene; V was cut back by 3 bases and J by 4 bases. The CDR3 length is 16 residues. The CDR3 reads CASSLGGTSGGYEQYF. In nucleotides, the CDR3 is TGTGCCAGCAGCTTGGGAGGGACTAGCGGGGGATACGAGCAGTACTTC.

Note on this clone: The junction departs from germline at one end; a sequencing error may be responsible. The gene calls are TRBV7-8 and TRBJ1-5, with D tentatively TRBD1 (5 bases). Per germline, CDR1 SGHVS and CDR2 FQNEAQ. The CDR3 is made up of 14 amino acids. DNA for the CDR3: TGTGCCAGCAGCTGGGGGGGTAGCACTCAGCCCCAGCATTTT. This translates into CASSWGGSTQPQHF. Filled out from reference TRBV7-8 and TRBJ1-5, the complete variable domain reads GAGVSQSPRYKVAKRGQDVALRCDPISGHVSLFWYQQALGQGPEFLTYFQNEAQLDKSGLPSDRFFAERPEGSVSTLKIQRTQQEDSAVYLCASSWGGSTQPQHFGDGTRLSIL.

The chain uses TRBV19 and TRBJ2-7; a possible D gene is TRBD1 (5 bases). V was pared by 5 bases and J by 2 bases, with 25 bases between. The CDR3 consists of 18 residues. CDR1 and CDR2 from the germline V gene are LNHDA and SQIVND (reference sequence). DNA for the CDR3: TGTGCCAGTAGTCGAGTGAGAGACAGCTTAAGCCCAGCCTACGAGCAGTACTTC. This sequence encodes CASSRVRDSLSPAYEQYF.

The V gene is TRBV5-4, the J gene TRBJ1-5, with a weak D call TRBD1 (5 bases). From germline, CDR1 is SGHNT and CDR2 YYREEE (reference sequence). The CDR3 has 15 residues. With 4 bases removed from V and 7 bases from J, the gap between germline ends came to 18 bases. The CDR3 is CASSGRESKGQPQHF. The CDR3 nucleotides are TGTGCCAGCAGCGGGCGGGAGTCCAAGGGGCAGCCCCAGCATTTT.